Detailed here is one T cell receptor beta chain. This specimen belongs to a study of blood T cell repertoires in COVID-19. Clones were read by immunoSEQ multiplex PCR, and TCRdb kept only the in-frame ones, dropping some. The sample consists of almost 200,000 clones, 89% of them appearing once. Trimming took off 4 bases at V and 0 bases at J, with 16 bases between the two ends. The CDR3 runs to 17 residues. From germline, CDR1 is SGHNT and CDR2 YENEEA. The rearrangement uses TRBV11-3 and TRBJ1-5; perhaps TRBD1 as D (6 bases). Sequencing input: PBMCs or T cells enriched from blood (not recorded which). The clonotype comes from a young woman who had recovered from COVID-19. CDR3: CASSSYRVRYSNQPQHF. The CDR3 DNA follows: TGTGCCAGCAGCTCGTACAGGGTCCGATATAGCAATCAGCCCCAGCATTTT. The whole variable domain, filled in from reference TRBV11-3 and TRBJ1-5, reads EAGVVQSPRYKIIEKKQPVAFWCNPISGHNTLYWYLQNLGQGPELLIRYENEEAVDDSQLPKDRFSAERLKGVDSTLKIQPAELGDSAVYLCASSSYRVRYSNQPQHFGDGTRLSIL.